The rows below give T cell receptor beta chains drawn from one sample of a study of T cell changes during pregnancy in multiple sclerosis. Some clones are missing from TCRdb's copy, which holds only in-frame ones; the method was immunoSEQ multiplex PCR. The profile shows about 21,000 clones, roughly nine tenths of them singletons. This specimen consisted of CD8+ T cells from peripheral blood mononuclear cells, obtained after pregnancy. These receptors all come from a female donor in good health, enrolled as a control in a pregnancy study. Both conserved end residues are trimmed from each CDR3.

J,V,CDR3
TRBJ2-7,TRBV5-1,ASSLADSGGDYEQY
TRBJ1-1,TRBV27,ASSSDTHTEAF
TRBJ1-3,TRBV7-9,ASSLVRQRSGNTIY
TRBJ1-3,TRBV30,AWSVDPGSGNTIY
TRBJ2-3,TRBV7-2,ASSQQGGYTDTQY
TRBJ2-3,TRBV18,ASSPMGDSPTMDTQY
TRBJ2-1,TRBV7-8,ASSSPQREVYNEQF
TRBJ2-7,TRBV4-1,ASSQDVTGRGGNEQY
TRBJ1-2,TRBV19,ASSIGGGTYGYT
TRBJ1-3,TRBV5-6,ASSLLMDTDSGNTIY
TRBJ2-3,TRBV2,ASSEDGGEADTQY
TRBJ1-5,TRBV27,ASSRGPISNQPQH
TRBJ2-4,TRBV7-9,AGSSPVAGAKNIQY
TRBJ2-3,TRBV5-6,ASSFLAELSTDTQY
TRBJ1-6,TRBV19,ASSIQGAYNSPLH
TRBJ1-1,TRBV4-1,ASSHGTGIGEAF
TRBJ1-2,TRBV6-5,ASSRGRGLGGYT
TRBJ2-5,TRBV6-4,ATSPTGTQETQY
TRBJ1-2,TRBV7-9,ASSLSGTPFYGYT
TRBJ2-2,TRBV7-7,ASSLGTIAGQNTGELF